This record looks at one TCR beta chain sequence and its context. In its sample, this clone was seen a few times. The clone's antigen remains unknown. The input lacks base qualities; no much larger clone sits a single base away. At the junction V is shortened by 0 bases and J by 8 bases; bases outside the gene matches: 3. The CDR3 has 13 amino acids, counting the end cysteine and phenylalanine. Left in the record is the CDR3 DNA by itself, 39 bases read in frame from the first base. Based on the germline V gene, the CDR1 and CDR2 sequences are SQVTM and ANQGSEA. CD8 naive samples were obtained by positive selection for CCR7 among CD45RO-negative cells, yielding a CD45RA+CCR7+ population from which TemRA cells were excluded. The donors were healthy, HIV-negative adults with no recently reported acute infections or vaccinations. All donors were Caucasian adults living in Nashville, Tennessee, USA. Blood was obtained by leukapheresis, after which PBMCs were separated by Ficoll-Histopaque density gradient centrifugation and cryopreserved in liquid nitrogen vapor phase. Purity and quantity of every magnetically sorted T cell population were checked by analytical flow cytometry. Each sorted fraction had its genomic DNA isolated and then quantified by UV absorbance on a Nanodrop 2000c.

TCR CDR3 regions were amplified from genomic DNA by multiplex PCR using the deep immunoSEQ assay. Genomic DNA extracted from each cell subset was distributed evenly over all wells of several immunoSEQ 96-well plates, and each plate served as one replicate. For sorted subsets, 200 to 250 ng of genomic DNA, equivalent to 25,000 to 35,000 T cell genomes, went into each replicate PCR. Purified libraries were measured with a Qubit 3.0 fluorometer, size-checked on a Bioanalyzer 2100, and measured again with the KAPA Library Quantification kit. A separate single-read 150-cycle Illumina NextSeq 550 flow cell was used to sequence each immunoSEQ 96-well plate. The authors processed their data as follows. The immunoSEQ output contained only junctional sequences without quality scores, so filtering could not match that applied to full-length reads. To assign V/J genes and CDR3, sequences were annotated against IMGT germline references using PyIR, a Python wrapper for IgBLAST v1.9. Reads with weak V/J assignments (E-value above 1e-6), missing CDR3, stop codons, out-of-frame junctions, or ambiguous translated residues were removed. V3J clonotypes were defined as sequences sharing the same inferred V gene, J gene, and CDR3 amino acid sequence. The percentage overlap between two repertoires was calculated by dividing the number of shared unique clonotypes by the size of the smaller repertoire. RTK rarefaction, the Chao1 estimator, and Recon v2.1 estimates of unobserved clonotypes were used to assess repertoire richness. Generation probabilities for all TCRbeta clonotypes obtained by the gDNA method from a handful of donors were computed using OLGA. TCRdb re-hosts the immuneACCESS table, in-frame sequences only. Its copies lack some clones; in the studies checked, an unresolved V gene accounts for under half of them, and the cause for the rest is not known. V and J calls and clone size are copied from that table; D and trimming were computed from the DNA. This sample gives some 2.1 million clones in total; approximately 92% of them show up just once. The ten largest clones take up about 1.7% of the sample.

These data come from a study of shared clonotypes between healthy human individuals (dated by TCRdb to 2019 to 2021). Regarding the study in general: The cohort included three men and a couple of women between 18 and 49 years of age. For each donor, three plates each were used for CD4 naive and CD4 memory, two plates were used for CD8 naive, and one plate was used for CD8 memory. To estimate repertoire size and how much clonotypes are shared between individuals, the study performed deep sequencing of blood TCR repertoires from about five healthy adults. Libraries were prepared and TCR repertoires were sequenced by different laboratories using diverse techniques, in order to increase sequencing depth and limit assay-specific biases. Between about 0.8 and 9 billion PBMCs per donor were obtained by leukapheresis. On the study overall, not on this receptor specifically: Sharing across several donors was observed for about 5% of naive CD4, over 3% of naive CD8, around 2.5% of memory CD4, and around 0.44% of memory CD8 clonotypes. Sampling was restricted to blood, and TCR repertoires in tissue are likely to differ from TCR repertoires in blood. Because the study included a small number of donors, the genetic and exposure-history diversity represented was limited. Based on pairwise subsampling, the degree of clonotype sharing among donors was expected to be affected by sequencing depth. Incomplete sequencing was indicated by rarefaction of sorted-subset datasets, despite the large sequencing depth. Estimated clonotype richness was generally larger for naive than for memory subsets. Compared with non-shared clonotypes, the clonotypes found in all four sorted-subset donors had higher generation probabilities.

The sequencing input was naive CD8+ T cells from PBMCs. Interpreted using the paper, the cell subset or site label stands for: CD45RA+CCR7+. Recombination joined TRBV29-1 with TRBJ2-2; TRBD2 aligns with 7 central bases. This clonotype was sampled from a man younger than 30 in good health. Some clones in this sample may be carry-over from other donors' samples. CDR3 region: CSVEDRAGGELFF. The base sequence is TGCAGCGTTGAAGATCGAGCGGGAGGGGAGCTGTTTTTT.